The next 18 T cell receptor beta chains were all read from a single sample in a study of T cells in Graves' hyperthyroidism and ophthalmopathy. RNA transcripts were the template for amplifying TCR beta CDR3 regions. HTBI primers were employed in a first-round RT-PCR of the TCR CDR3. One entry per CDR3 protein, called by TCRdb with MiXCR from the multiplex PCR reads. The sample carries more than 450,000 distinct CDR3 sequences, about 20% recorded once. Input material: blood. The receptors were sampled from a man in his forties or fifties with Graves' ophthalmopathy.

The genes are TRBV29-1 and TRBJ1-1; TRBD1 is a possible D gene (5 bases). V lost 7 bases, J lost 4 bases, and 31 bases lay in between. Per germline, CDR1 SQVTM and CDR2 ANQGSEA. CDR3 length: 18 amino acids. The DNA for the CDR3 is TGCAGCGAGGGAGAGGTCTTTAGAAGGGGAGCCCCGGCCACTGAAGCTTTCTTT. This codes for CSEGEVFRRGAPATEAFF.

In its sample, this clonotype was seen a few times. The J gene is TRBJ2-1, the V gene TRBV7-2; D possibly matches TRBD1 or TRBD2 (5 bases each). The V gene's germline CDR1 is SGHTA and CDR2 FQGNSA. Trimming took off 4 bases at V and 11 bases at J, with 15 bases between the two ends. The CDR3 runs 13 residues. CDR3 coding DNA: TGTGCCAGCAGCTCACCGGGACCGCCACAGCAGTTCTTC. This gives the protein CASSSPGPPQQFF.

The chain joins TRBV6-2 or TRBV6-3 to TRBJ2-1; no clear D. The CDR3 has 14 residues. Trimming pared 8 bases from V and 5 bases from J, leaving 16 bases between. Germline CDR1 MNHEY, CDR2 SVGEGT. CDR3 region: CASGSAGLNNEQFF. Here the CDR3 DNA reads TGTGCCAGCGGTTCGGCAGGCCTGAACAATGAGCAGTTCTTC.

This clonotype was observed a handful of times. The chain has TRBV7-9 and TRBJ1-4; 7 bases are a match to TRBD1. Germline-derived CDR1 and CDR2 are SEHNR and FQNEAQ (reference sequence). Trimming cost V 5 bases and J 6 bases; bases outside gene matches: 6. The CDR3 consists of 14 residues. CDR3 sequence (DNA): TGTGCCAGCAGCCGACAGGGACCAGATGAAAAACTGTTTTTT. It codes for CASSRQGPDEKLFF.

V gene TRBV7-2 combines with J gene TRBJ2-5, with D uncertain. Germline loops: CDR1 SGHTA, CDR2 FQGNSA. V shed 3 bases and J shed 2 bases, with 10 bases lying between them. The CDR3 sequence is 14 residues long. This CDR3 reads CASSLDYAQETQYF. CDR3 nucleotides: TGTGCCAGCAGCTTGGATTACGCTCAAGAGACCCAGTACTTC.

J is TRBJ2-1 and V is TRBV28; no clear D gene. Deletions cut 3 bases from V and 1 base from J, with 10 bases between. CDR3 length: 15 residues. The germline gives CDR1 MDHEN, CDR2 SYDVKM. The CDR3 bases are TGTGCCAGCAGTTTTTTGTCGGGTTCCTACAATGAGCAGTTCTTC. Its protein is CASSFLSGSYNEQFF.

The chain joins TRBV27 to TRBJ2-1, with D tentatively TRBD2 (5 bases). This CDR3 spans 15 amino acids. Germline lookup yields CDR1 MNHEY and CDR2 SMNVEV (reference sequence). V dropped 5 bases and J dropped 4 bases, with 15 bases sitting between them. CDR3 in amino acids: CASSPLGVRYNEQFF. Written as DNA, the CDR3 is TGTGCCAGCAGTCCCCTCGGGGTTAGATACAATGAGCAGTTCTTC.

This clonotype was observed a handful of times. This chain joins TRBV6-2 or TRBV6-3 and TRBJ2-5, with a tentative D call TRBD2 (6 bases). The CDR3 runs 15 residues. CDR1 and CDR2 from the germline V gene are MNHEY and SVGEGT. V shed 7 bases and J shed 4 bases, with 19 bases lying between them. The CDR3 DNA reads as TGTGCCAGCAAGGAGGGTCGCCGGGTCAGAGAGACCCAGTACTTC. Encoded protein: CASKEGRRVRETQYF.

This clonotype appeared a few times. J is TRBJ1-6 and V is TRBV28; D gene unclear. This CDR3 is built from 15 residues. Deletions cut 5 bases from V and 0 bases from J, with 8 bases between. Germline CDR1 reads MDHEN; CDR2 reads SYDVKM. The CDR3 spells CASSGENSYNSPLHF. Here the CDR3 DNA reads TGTGCCAGCAGTGGGGAGAACTCCTATAATTCACCCCTCCACTTT.

CDR3 bases: TGTGCCAGCTCACCCAGTATGCAGGGGAGCTATGGCTACACCTTC. As protein: CASSPSMQGSYGYTF. J is TRBJ1-2 and V is TRBV18; TRBD1 might be the D (6 bases). V shed 3 bases and J shed 4 bases, with 15 bases lying between them. CDR3 length: 15 amino acids. Looked up from germline, CDR1 is KGHSH and CDR2 is LQKENI.

The V gene is TRBV27, the J gene TRBJ1-5; weak D call: TRBD1 (5 bases). Per germline, CDR1 MNHEY and CDR2 SMNVEV (reference sequence). The length of the CDR3 is 14 residues. V was clipped by 3 bases and J by 6 bases, with 12 bases between them. The CDR3 coding sequence is TGTGCCAGCAGTTTCGCGGCAGGGCGTCAGCCCCAGCATTTT. Protein: CASSFAAGRQPQHF.

V and J are TRBV20-1 and TRBJ2-3; weak D call: TRBD2 (6 bases). Germline lookup yields CDR1 DFQATT and CDR2 SNEGSKA (reference sequence). The CDR3 is 13 residues long. Deletions cut 7 bases from V and 2 bases from J, with 13 bases between. CDR3 bases: TGCAGTGGGCTTGGCGGGAACACAGATACGCAGTATTTT. This codes for CSGLGGNTDTQYF.

This clonotype was observed a few times. This chain uses TRBV27 with TRBJ2-6; no definite D call. V shed 0 bases and J shed 0 bases, with 15 bases lying between them. Germline loops: CDR1 MNHEY, CDR2 SMNVEV (reference sequence). This CDR3 contains 19 residues. The CDR3 spells CASSLSHGRLASGANVLTF. The DNA of the CDR3 is TGTGCCAGCAGTTTATCACACGGAAGACTCGCCTCTGGGGCCAACGTCCTGACTTTC.

This chain connects TRBV9 to TRBJ2-3; 7 bases map to TRBD2. This CDR3 comprises 16 residues. Germline loops: CDR1 SGDLS, CDR2 YYNGEE. J lost 0 bases, V lost 4 bases, and 8 bases had no gene match. The CDR3 loop reads CASSPSGTISTDTQYF. The CDR3 nucleotides read TGTGCCAGCAGCCCATCCGGGACTATCAGCACAGATACGCAGTATTTT.

Many counts were recorded for this clonotype. The chain combines TRBV28 with TRBJ1-5, with a tentative D call TRBD1 (6 bases). The CDR3 spans 15 residues. CDR1 is MDHEN, CDR2 SYDVKM, per germline. V gave up 5 bases and J gave up 1 base, with 12 bases separating them. CDR3 loop: CASSPPRGSNQPQHF. The CDR3 bases are TGTGCCAGCAGTCCACCGAGGGGGAGCAATCAGCCCCAGCATTTT.

This clonotype was observed a handful of times. The rearrangement joins TRBV13 to TRBJ2-1; 9 positions agree with TRBD2. Germline values: CDR1 PRHDT, CDR2 FYEKMQ (reference sequence). This CDR3 comprises 15 residues. Trimming at V came to 5 bases and at J to 9 bases, leaving 11 bases not matched to a gene. This CDR3 reads CASSPRGLAGSEQFF. The CDR3, as DNA: TGTGCCAGCAGCCCCCGAGGGCTAGCGGGAAGTGAGCAGTTCTTC.

This clonotype was detected only a few times. The chain couples TRBV27 to TRBJ2-1; weak D call: TRBD2 (6 bases). CDR3 length: 15 amino acids. Trimming took off 0 bases at V and 2 bases at J, with 8 bases between the two ends. CDR1 and CDR2 from the germline V gene are MNHEY and SMNVEV (reference sequence). The CDR3: CASSLSVAAYNEQFF. The CDR3 DNA reads TGTGCCAGCAGTTTATCGGTAGCGGCCTACAATGAGCAGTTCTTC.

Written as DNA, the CDR3 is TGTGCCACCATCGACCGGGAAAACGGGGTTGAAGCTTTCTTT. This translates into CATIDRENGVEAFF. The chain combines TRBV19 with TRBJ1-1; D unclear. This CDR3 spans 14 amino acids. V was cut by 10 bases and J by 7 bases, with 22 bases left in between. Germline lookup yields CDR1 LNHDA and CDR2 SQIVND (reference sequence).